The subject of this entry is one TCR beta chain. Trimming removed 1 base from V and 4 bases from J, with 8 bases in between. CDR1 and CDR2 (germline): DFQATT, SNEGSKA (reference sequence). This CDR3 is 14 amino acids long. The data derive from a study of T and B cells in COVID-19 patients. Multiplex PCR with BIOMED2 TRB-A/B primer pools amplified TRB rearrangements. TCRdb itself ran the multiplex PCR reads through MiXCR, one entry per CDR3 protein. The table lists roughly 15,000 distinct CDR3 sequences, over 25% of them singletons. Blood genomic DNA input for TRB amplification was roughly 250-550 ng. The sequencing input was blood. The chain joins TRBV20-1 to TRBJ1-6; D gene unclear. The clonotype originates from a human donor who had recovered from COVID-19. The CDR3 region has the DNA TGCAGTGCTAGAGGGCGGAATTATAATTCACCCCTCCACTTT. Protein: CSARGRNYNSPLHF.